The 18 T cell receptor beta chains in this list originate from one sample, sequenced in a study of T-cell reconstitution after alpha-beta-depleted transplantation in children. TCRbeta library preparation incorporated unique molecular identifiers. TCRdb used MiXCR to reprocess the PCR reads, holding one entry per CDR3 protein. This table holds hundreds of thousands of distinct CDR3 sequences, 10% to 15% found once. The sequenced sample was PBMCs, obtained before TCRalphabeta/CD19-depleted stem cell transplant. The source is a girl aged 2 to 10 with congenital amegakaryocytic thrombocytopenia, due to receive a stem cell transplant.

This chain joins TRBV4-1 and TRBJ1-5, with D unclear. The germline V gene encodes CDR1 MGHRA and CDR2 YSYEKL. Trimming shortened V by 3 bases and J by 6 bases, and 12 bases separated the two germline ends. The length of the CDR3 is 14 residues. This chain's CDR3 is CASSHPIGRQPQHF. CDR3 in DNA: TGCGCCAGCAGCCATCCCATAGGTCGTCAGCCCCAGCATTTT.

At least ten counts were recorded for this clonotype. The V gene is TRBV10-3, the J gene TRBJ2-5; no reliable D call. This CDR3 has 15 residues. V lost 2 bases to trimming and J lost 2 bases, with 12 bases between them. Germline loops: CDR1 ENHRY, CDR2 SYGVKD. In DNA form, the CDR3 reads TGTGCCATCAGTGAGAGCCCTCAAGGGCAAGAGACCCAGTACTTC. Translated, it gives CAISESPQGQETQYF.

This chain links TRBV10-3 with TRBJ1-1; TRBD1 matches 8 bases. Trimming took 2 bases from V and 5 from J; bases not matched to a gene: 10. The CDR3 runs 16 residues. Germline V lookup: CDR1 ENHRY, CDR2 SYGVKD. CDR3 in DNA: TGTGCCATCAGTGAGATTGCGGCAGGGGGCTTAACTGAAGCTTTCTTT. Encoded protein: CAISEIAAGGLTEAFF.

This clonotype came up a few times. In DNA form, the CDR3 reads TGCGCCAGCAGCGTGACAGGGAGGGAAACTGAAGCTTTCTTT. Its translation: CASSVTGRETEAFF. The chain uses TRBV5-1 and TRBJ1-1; 7 bases agree with TRBD1. V gave up 4 bases and J gave up 5 bases; unmatched junction bases: 8. The CDR3 is 14 amino acids. Germline V CDR1 and CDR2: SGHRS, YFSETQ.

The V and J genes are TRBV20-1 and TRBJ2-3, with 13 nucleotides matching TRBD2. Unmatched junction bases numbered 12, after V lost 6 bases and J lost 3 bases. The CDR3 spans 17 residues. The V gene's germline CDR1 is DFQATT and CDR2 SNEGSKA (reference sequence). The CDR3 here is CSAQPPGLAGSTDTQYF. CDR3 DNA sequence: TGCAGTGCCCAGCCTCCGGGACTAGCGGGAAGTACAGATACGCAGTATTTT.

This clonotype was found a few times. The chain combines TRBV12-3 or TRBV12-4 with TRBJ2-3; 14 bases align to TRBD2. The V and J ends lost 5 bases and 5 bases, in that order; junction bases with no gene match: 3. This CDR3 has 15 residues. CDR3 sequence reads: CASSTGLAGGDTQYF. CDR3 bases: TGTGCCAGCAGTACCGGACTAGCGGGAGGAGATACGCAGTATTTT.

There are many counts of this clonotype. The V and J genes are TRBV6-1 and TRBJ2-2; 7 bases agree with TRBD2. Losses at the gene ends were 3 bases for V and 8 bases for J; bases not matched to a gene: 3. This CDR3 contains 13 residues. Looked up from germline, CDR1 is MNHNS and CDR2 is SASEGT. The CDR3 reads CASSEGGLGELFF. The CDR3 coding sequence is TGTGCCAGCAGTGAGGGAGGGCTGGGGGAGCTGTTTTTT.

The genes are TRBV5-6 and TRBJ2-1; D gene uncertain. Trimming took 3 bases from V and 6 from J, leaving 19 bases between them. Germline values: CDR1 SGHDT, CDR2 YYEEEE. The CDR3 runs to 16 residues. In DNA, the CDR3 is TGTGCCAGCAGCTGGACCGCTTTGGGTAGTTTCAATGAGCAGTTCTTC. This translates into CASSWTALGSFNEQFF.

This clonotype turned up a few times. The DNA of the CDR3 is TGTGCCAGCAGCTCAAACCGGAGAATTTTAGCGGGAGGGTGGTCCTACAATGAGCAGTTCTTC. This translates into CASSSNRRILAGGWSYNEQFF. The chain carries TRBV7-3 and TRBJ2-1; TRBD2 aligns across 11 bases. Germline V CDR1 and CDR2: SGHTA, FQGTGA. The V segment lost 4 bases and the J segment 1 base; nucleotides outside the gene matches: 18. CDR3 length: 21 residues.

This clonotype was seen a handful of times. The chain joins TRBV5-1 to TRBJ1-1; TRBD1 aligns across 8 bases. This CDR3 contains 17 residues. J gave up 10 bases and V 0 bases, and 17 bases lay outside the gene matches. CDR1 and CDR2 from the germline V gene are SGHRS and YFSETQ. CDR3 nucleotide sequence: TGCGCCAGCAGCTTGGGGCTCAGGGGGCCTAACTTCGGGATAGCTTTCTTT. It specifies CASSLGLRGPNFGIAFF.

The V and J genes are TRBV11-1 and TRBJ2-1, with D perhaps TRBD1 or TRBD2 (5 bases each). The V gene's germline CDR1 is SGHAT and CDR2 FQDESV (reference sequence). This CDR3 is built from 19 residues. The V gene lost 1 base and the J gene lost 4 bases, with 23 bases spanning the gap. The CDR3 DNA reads TGTGCCAGCAGCTTAGTCGTTCCATCGGGGCCCCTGATATACAATGAGCAGTTCTTC. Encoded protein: CASSLVVPSGPLIYNEQFF.

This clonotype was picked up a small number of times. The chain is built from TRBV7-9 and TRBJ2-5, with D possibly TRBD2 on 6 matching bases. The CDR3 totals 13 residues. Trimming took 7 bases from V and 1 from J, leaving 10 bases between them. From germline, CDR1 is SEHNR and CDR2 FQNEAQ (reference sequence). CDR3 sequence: CASTSGGQETQYF. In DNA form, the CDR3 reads TGTGCCAGCACTTCCGGGGGCCAAGAGACCCAGTACTTC.

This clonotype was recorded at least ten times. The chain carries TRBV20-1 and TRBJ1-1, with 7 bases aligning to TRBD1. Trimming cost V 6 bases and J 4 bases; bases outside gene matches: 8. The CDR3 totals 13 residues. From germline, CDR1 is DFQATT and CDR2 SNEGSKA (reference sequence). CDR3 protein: CSARQGLATEAFF. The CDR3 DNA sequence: TGCAGTGCAAGACAGGGATTGGCCACTGAAGCTTTCTTT.

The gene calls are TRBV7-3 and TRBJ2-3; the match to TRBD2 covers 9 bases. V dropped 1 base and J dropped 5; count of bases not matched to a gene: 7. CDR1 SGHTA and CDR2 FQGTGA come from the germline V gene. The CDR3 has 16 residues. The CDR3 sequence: CASSLIRGRGGDTQYF. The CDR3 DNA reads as TGTGCCAGCAGCTTAATCCGCGGGAGGGGAGGAGATACGCAGTATTTT. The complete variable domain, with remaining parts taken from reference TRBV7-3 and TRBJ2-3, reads GAGVSQTPSNKVTEKGKYVELRCDPISGHTALYWYRQSLGQGPEFLIYFQGTGAADDSGLPNDRFFAVRPEGSVSTLKIQRTERGDSAVYLCASSLIRGRGGDTQYFGPGTRLTVL.

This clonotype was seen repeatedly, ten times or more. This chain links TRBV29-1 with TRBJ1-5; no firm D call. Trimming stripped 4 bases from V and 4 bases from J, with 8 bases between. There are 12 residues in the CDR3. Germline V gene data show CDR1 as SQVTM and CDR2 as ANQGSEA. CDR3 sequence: CSVGEVNQPQHF. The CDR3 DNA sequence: TGCAGCGTTGGAGAAGTAAATCAGCCCCAGCATTTT.

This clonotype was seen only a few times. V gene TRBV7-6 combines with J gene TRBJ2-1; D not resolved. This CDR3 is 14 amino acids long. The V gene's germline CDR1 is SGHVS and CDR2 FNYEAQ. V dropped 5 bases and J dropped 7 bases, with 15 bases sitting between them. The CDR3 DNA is TGTGCCAGCAGCAGTACCCTCGCGCCGAATGAGCAGTTCTTC. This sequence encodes CASSSTLAPNEQFF.

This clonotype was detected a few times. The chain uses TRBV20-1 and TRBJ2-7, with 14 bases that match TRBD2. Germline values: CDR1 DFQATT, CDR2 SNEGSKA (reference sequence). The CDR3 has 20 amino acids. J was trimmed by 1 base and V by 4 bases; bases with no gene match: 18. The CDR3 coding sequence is TGCAGTGCTAAAGGAATCCCGGGACTAGCGGGAGTTTCCTCATCCTACGAGCAGTACTTC. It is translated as CSAKGIPGLAGVSSSYEQYF.

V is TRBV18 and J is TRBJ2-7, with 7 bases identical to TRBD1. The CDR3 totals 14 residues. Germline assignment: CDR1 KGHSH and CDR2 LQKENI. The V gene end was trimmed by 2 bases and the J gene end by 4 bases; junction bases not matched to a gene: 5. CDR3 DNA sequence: TGTGCCAGCTCACCAGCCCGGGACAGTTACGAGCAGTACTTC. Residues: CASSPARDSYEQYF.